This entry describes one T cell receptor (beta chain). Its target is unknown. The entry originates in a study of identical twins. Study-wide results and limits: Within cord blood, abundant beta clonotypes carried fewer insertions, but memory repertoires showed no such trend.

Germline CDR1 WSHSY, CDR2 SAAADI. The V end lost 10 bases, the J end lost 3 bases, and 18 bases lay between the germline ends. The CDR3 has 15 residues. TCRdb used MiXCR to reprocess the 5' RACE reads, holding one entry per CDR3 protein. The data contain 700,000 or so distinct CDR3 sequences, 21% of them singletons. The sample was also linked to a second study, of T cells expressing NK-cell markers. That source adds: TCR beta repertoires came from sorted CD3+CD56+NKG2C+, CD3+CD56+NKG2C- and CD3+CD56-NKG2C+ T cells. Just one sequenced donor of eight was HCMV-seronegative, while seven were seropositive. In a group of about six donors, dominant NKG2C+ clonotypes represented roughly 1.0-7.0% of CD8+ T cells.

The source of this sequence is a woman aged 18-29 years in good health. The V call is TRBV10-2, the J call TRBJ1-4; D is possibly TRBD1 (6 bases). The sample taken for sequencing was PBMCs. The CDR3 region has the DNA TGCGCCACCACCAGGGGCCTAGGGGCTAATGAAAAACTGTTTTTT. This translates into CATTRGLGANEKLFF.